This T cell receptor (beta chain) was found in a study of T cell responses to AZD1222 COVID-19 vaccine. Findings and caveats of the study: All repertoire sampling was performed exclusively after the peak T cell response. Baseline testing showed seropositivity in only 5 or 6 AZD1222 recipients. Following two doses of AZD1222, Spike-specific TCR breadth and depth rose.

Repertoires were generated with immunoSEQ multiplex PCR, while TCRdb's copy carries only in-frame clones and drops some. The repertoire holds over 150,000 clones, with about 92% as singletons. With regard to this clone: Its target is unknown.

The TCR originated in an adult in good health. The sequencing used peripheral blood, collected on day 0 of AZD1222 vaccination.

This CDR3 is CATSRGPGQGVHNEKLFF. The CDR3 coding sequence is TGTGCCACCAGCAGAGGCCCGGGACAGGGCGTTCATAATGAAAAACTGTTTTTT. The V gene is TRBV15, the J gene TRBJ1-4; 9 bases align to TRBD1. This CDR3 has 18 amino acids. Germline-derived CDR1 and CDR2 are LNHNV and YYDKDF (reference sequence). After removal of 1 base from V and 4 bases from J, the junction contained 10 bases not matched to a gene.